This T cell receptor beta chain was retrieved from a study of T cells in Graves' hyperthyroidism and ophthalmopathy. TCR beta CDR3 regions were amplified from RNA transcripts. An initial round of RT-PCR targeting the TCR CDR3 relied on the HTBI primer set. From the multiplex PCR reads, TCRdb called clonotypes with MiXCR, one entry per CDR3 protein. The sample contains 360,000 or so distinct CDR3 sequences, roughly 19% of which appear only once. The V gene lost 0 bases and the J gene lost 0 bases, with 14 bases spanning the gap. CDR1 is DFQATT, CDR2 SNEGSKA, per germline (reference sequence). This CDR3 has 16 residues. Stable Graves' hyperthyroidism denoted no ophthalmopathy progression over 18 months. Diagnosis of hyperthyroidism was new in patients aged 18 to 65, and its duration was under 2 months. Clinical symptoms, serum thyroxine, TRAb, thyroid ultrasound and orbital computed tomography established diagnosis. The authors obtained PBMCs from 10 ml of fresh peripheral blood.

The table lists this clonotype with many counts. The chain links TRBV20-1 to TRBJ1-1; possible D gene TRBD1, 5 bases. The origin of this receptor is a young woman with Graves' hyperthyroidism. The sample comprised blood. CDR3 region: CSARDPLGQMNTEAFF. The CDR3 DNA follows: TGCAGTGCTAGAGACCCCCTGGGGCAGATGAACACTGAAGCTTTCTTT.